This TCR beta chain was captured by sequencing in a study of T cells in Graves' hyperthyroidism and ophthalmopathy. Recently diagnosed hyperthyroidism of less than 2 months' duration affected patients aged 18 to 65. Uncontrolled infection, other autoimmune disease, pregnancy or lactation barred patients from enrollment. Amplification of TCR beta CDR3 regions used RNA as the template. TCR CDR3 regions were first amplified by RT-PCR with HTBI primers. One entry per CDR3 protein, called by TCRdb with MiXCR from the multiplex PCR reads. The sample lists fewer than 400,000 distinct CDR3 sequences, around 16% occurring once. General study points: The model anticipated ophthalmopathy a median about six months pre-onset.

Trimming at V came to 4 bases and at J to 2 bases, leaving 11 bases not matched to a gene. This CDR3 comprises 18 residues. The germline CDR1 and CDR2 sequences are MDHEN and SYDVKM. This clonotype was detected ten times or more. Its specificity is not known. The sequence was obtained from a woman aged 18-30 years with Graves' hyperthyroidism that later progressed to Graves' ophthalmopathy. The sample was blood. The J gene is TRBJ2-3, the V gene TRBV28; 11 bases line up with TRBD2. The CDR3 sequence is CASSSVGTSGPLTDTQYF. The CDR3 DNA follows: TGTGCCAGCAGTTCCGTGGGGACTAGCGGACCACTCACAGATACGCAGTATTTT.